These 24 T cell receptor beta chains were all obtained from the same sample, sequenced in a study of blood T cell dynamics during melanoma immunotherapy. Time point given: week 3, after first cycle of checkpoint inhibitor. The repertoire was sequenced with immunoSEQ multiplex PCR; TCRdb's copy has only in-frame clones and lacks some. The table has roughly 6,000 clones, roughly 84% seen once. The sequenced sample was blood, obtained from a patient treated with checkpoint blockade. These receptors all come from a human donor with melanoma. Some clones in this sample may be carry-over from other donors' samples.

This clone turned up a few times. V is TRBV19 and J is TRBJ1-2; D unresolved. This CDR3 spans 13 amino acids. V was trimmed by 7 bases and J by 0 bases, leaving 9 bases between them. Germline V gene lookup returns CDR1 LNHDA and CDR2 SQIVND (reference sequence). CDR3 in DNA: TGTGCCAGTAAGGCGGGTACTAACTATGGCTACACCTTC. Its translation is CASKAGTNYGYTF.

The genes are TRBV30 and TRBJ2-2; 7 positions agree with TRBD2. The CDR3 contains 14 residues. Germline V CDR1 and CDR2: GTSNPN, SVGIG (reference sequence). Trimming at V came to 2 bases and at J to 7 bases, leaving 7 bases not matched to a gene. As DNA, the CDR3 is TGTGCCTGGAGTAGGACTAGTATTGTCGGGGAGCTGTTTTTT. It codes for CAWSRTSIVGELFF.

Only one count was recorded for this clone. The gene calls are TRBV19 and TRBJ2-2, with TRBD2 matching 9 bases. CDR1 and CDR2 from the germline V gene are LNHDA and SQIVND (reference sequence). The CDR3 has 17 residues. V was clipped by 2 bases and J by 0 bases; unmatched bases: 4. CDR3 DNA sequence: TGTGCCAGTAGTATAAGCGGGAGGCCCTCGAACACCGGGGAGCTGTTTTTT. It yields the protein CASSISGRPSNTGELFF.

The chain recombines TRBV7-8 with TRBJ1-1; the D gene is possibly TRBD1 (5 bases). V gave up 0 bases and J gave up 3 bases, with 8 bases separating them. Germline V lookup: CDR1 SGHVS, CDR2 FQNEAQ. The CDR3 extends over 14 amino acids. CDR3 coding DNA: TGTGCCAGCAGCTTAGCGATCAGGGACACTGAAGCTTTCTTT. Translated: CASSLAIRDTEAFF.

This sequence joins TRBV6-4 and TRBJ1-5; the match to TRBD1 covers 8 bases. Germline CDR1 is MRHNA and CDR2 is SNTAGT. V shed 5 bases and J 7 bases; nucleotides not matched to a gene: 10. The CDR3 consists of 15 residues. The DNA for the CDR3 is TGTGCCAGCAGTCGCACCGGACAGGGAGGACAGCCCCAGCATTTT. Residues: CASSRTGQGGQPQHF.

This sequence joins TRBV29-1 and TRBJ2-1, with 8 bases aligning to TRBD1. Looked up from germline, CDR1 is SQVTM and CDR2 is ANQGSEA. V shed 6 bases, J shed 4 bases, and the junction held 8 bases outside the gene matches. The CDR3 sequence is 14 residues long. The CDR3 DNA is TGCAGCGTGGATAAGACAGGGGTATACAATGAGCAGTTCTTC. This sequence encodes CSVDKTGVYNEQFF.

V and J are TRBV19 and TRBJ2-1; D gene uncertain. V lost 3 bases and J lost 5, with 5 bases in between. The CDR3 runs 12 residues. In germline, CDR1 is LNHDA, CDR2 SQIVND (reference sequence). The CDR3 protein is CASSMLDNEQFF. CDR3 nucleotides: TGTGCCAGTAGTATGTTGGACAATGAGCAGTTCTTC.

The CDR3 DNA sequence: TGTGCCACCAGCAGAGTCACAGGGGAGACCCAGTACTTC. Translated, it gives CATSRVTGETQYF. The V and J genes are TRBV15 and TRBJ2-5, with D maybe TRBD1 (6 bases). Trimming cost V 1 base and J 5 bases, with 8 bases left between them. CDR1 is LNHNV, CDR2 YYDKDF, per germline (reference sequence). The CDR3 covers 13 residues.

The J gene is TRBJ2-1, the V gene TRBV4-1; 8 nucleotides match TRBD2. CDR1 is MGHRA, CDR2 YSYEKL, per germline. Trimming removed 0 bases from V and 4 bases from J; junction bases left unmatched: 5. The CDR3 totals 16 residues. The CDR3 is CASSQDRTSRYNEQFF. CDR3 nucleotide sequence: TGCGCCAGCAGCCAAGATAGGACTAGCCGTTACAATGAGCAGTTCTTC.

With respect to this clone: Other DNA sequences in this specimen translate into the identical CDR3. V usage is TRBV5-8 and J usage is TRBJ1-5; D ambiguous. V was shortened by 1 base and J by 0 bases, with 8 bases between the two germline ends. The CDR3 runs to 15 residues. Germline V lookup: CDR1 SGHTS, CDR2 YDEGEE. CDR3: CASSLLRHSNQPQHF. The CDR3, as DNA: TGTGCCAGCAGCTTGTTGCGCCATAGCAATCAGCCCCAGCATTTT.

This clone turned up a few times. The chain combines TRBV5-4 with TRBJ1-6, with 9 bases that match TRBD1. V trimming: 3 bases; J trimming: 3 bases; junction bases outside the gene matches: 4. The germline CDR1 and CDR2 sequences are SGHNT and YYREEE (reference sequence). CDR3 length: 16 amino acids. The CDR3: CASSWDRELYNSPLHF. The CDR3 coding sequence is TGTGCCAGCAGCTGGGACAGGGAGCTCTATAATTCACCCCTCCACTTT. Complete variable domain (other parts from reference TRBV5-4 and TRBJ1-6): ETGVTQSPTHLIKTRGQQVTLRCSSQSGHNTVSWYQQALGQGPQFIFQYYREEENGRGNFPPRFSGLQFPNYSSELNVNALELDDSALYLCASSWDRELYNSPLHFGNGTRLTVT.

The rearrangement uses TRBV2 and TRBJ2-4, with D unclear. V was clipped by 6 bases and J by 1 base, with 7 bases between them. The germline gives CDR1 SNHLY, CDR2 FYNNEI. There are 13 residues in the CDR3. This CDR3 is CASRGWAKNIQYF. The CDR3 coding sequence is TGTGCCAGCAGAGGTTGGGCCAAAAACATTCAGTACTTC.

The CDR3, as DNA: TGCGCCAGCAGCAATCGGGCCTCCCCCCAAGAGACCCAGTACTTC. Translation gives CASSNRASPQETQYF. V is TRBV4-1 and J is TRBJ2-5; D uncertain. V lost 5 bases to trimming and J lost 1 base, with 14 bases between them. The V gene's germline CDR1 is MGHRA and CDR2 YSYEKL. This CDR3 contains 15 residues.

This chain uses TRBV27 with TRBJ2-3; 8 nucleotides line up with TRBD1. The germline CDR1 and CDR2 sequences are MNHEY and SMNVEV (reference sequence). The J segment lost 6 bases and the V segment lost 4 bases, leaving 6 bases of the junction unmatched. The CDR3 has 14 residues. The CDR3 DNA reads as TGTGCCAGCAGTTCAACCCGGGACAGGGATACGCAGTATTTT. Its protein product is CASSSTRDRDTQYF.

The gene calls are TRBV28 and TRBJ2-7; D unclear. V was trimmed by 4 bases and J by 1 base, leaving 17 bases between them. CDR3 length: 16 amino acids. Per germline, CDR1 MDHEN and CDR2 SYDVKM. The CDR3 DNA reads TGTGCCAGCAGTTCCGCAATTGGTAAAGGATCCTACGAGCAGTACTTC. Translation: CASSSAIGKGSYEQYF.

This chain uses TRBV5-1 with TRBJ1-3, with D maybe TRBD1 (5 bases). The CDR3 totals 15 residues. Trimming left V 1 base short and J 2 bases short, with 10 bases between. Germline CDR1 and CDR2: SGHRS and YFSETQ. CDR3 DNA sequence: TGCGCCAGCAGCTTGACGGGGCTGGCTGGAAACACCATATATTTT. Translation: CASSLTGLAGNTIYF.

About this clone itself: Other DNA variants within this sample encode the same CDR3. The chain couples TRBV30 to TRBJ2-1; TRBD2 might be the D (6 bases). From germline, CDR1 is GTSNPN and CDR2 SVGIG (reference sequence). The CDR3 loop spans 13 amino acids. V lost 5 bases to trimming and J lost 8 bases, with 16 bases between them. This CDR3 is CAWRGGRRDEQFF. The CDR3 DNA sequence: TGTGCCTGGCGGGGTGGGAGGCGGGATGAGCAGTTCTTC.

The chain has TRBV14 and TRBJ2-1, with D hard to call. The germline CDR1 and CDR2 sequences are SGHDN and FVKESK. The length of the CDR3 is 15 residues. Trimming stripped 1 base from V and 2 bases from J, with 9 bases between. CDR3 in DNA: TGTGCCAGCAGCCAAGTGGGGTCGGCCTACAATGAGCAGTTCTTC. It specifies CASSQVGSAYNEQFF.

The rearrangement links TRBV2 to TRBJ2-7, with TRBD1 matching 12 bases. V lost 3 bases to trimming and J lost 6 bases; unmatched junction nucleotides: 6. The CDR3 covers 15 residues. CDR1 and CDR2 (germline): SNHLY, FYNNEI. The CDR3 reads CASSESGQGAGEQYF. CDR3 coding DNA: TGTGCCAGCAGTGAGTCGGGACAGGGGGCGGGCGAGCAGTACTTC.

This rearrangement joins TRBV5-8 to TRBJ1-2, with a tentative D call TRBD1 (6 bases). Germline CDR1 SGHTS, CDR2 YDEGEE. This CDR3 spans 15 amino acids. Trimming took 4 bases from V and 4 from J, leaving 17 bases between them. The CDR3 sequence is CASSIRDNRIYGYTF. The CDR3 DNA reads as TGTGCCAGCAGCATTCGGGACAACAGGATCTATGGCTACACCTTC.

The CDR3 loop is CASSYGGLTNSPLHF. As DNA, the CDR3 is TGTGCCAGCAGTTATGGGGGGTTAACGAATTCACCCCTCCACTTT. The chain joins TRBV6-5 to TRBJ1-6; TRBD1 is a possible D gene (5 bases). V was pared by 3 bases and J by 7 bases, with 13 bases between. CDR1 MNHEY and CDR2 SVGAGI come from the germline V gene. The CDR3 is 15 residues long.

This clone was seen only a few times. CDR3 coding DNA: TGCGCCAGCAGGGGCACAGAGACAAGCAATCAGCCCCAGCATTTT. Translation gives CASRGTETSNQPQHF. The V and J genes are TRBV10-2 and TRBJ1-5; the D is unclear. Germline CDR1 is WSHSY and CDR2 is SAAADI. V was shortened by 6 bases and J by 1 base, with 13 bases between the two germline ends. The CDR3 length is 15 residues.

This clone was observed a single time. The chain employs TRBV28 and TRBJ1-5, with a possible D match to TRBD1 (5 bases). The V and J ends lost 8 bases and 6 bases respectively, with 17 bases between them. This CDR3 region has 14 residues. Germline loops: CDR1 MDHEN, CDR2 SYDVKM. The CDR3 here is CASLETVGSQPQHF. As DNA, the CDR3 is TGTGCCAGCTTGGAGACAGTTGGTAGTCAGCCCCAGCATTTT.

CDR3 sequence reads: CAWGTGQETQYF. The CDR3 nucleotides read TGTGCCTGGGGGACAGGTCAAGAGACCCAGTACTTC. The chain carries TRBV30 and TRBJ2-5; TRBD1 matches at 8 bases. With 5 bases clipped from V and 2 bases from J, the junction kept 1 base outside the gene matches. Germline V gene sequence: CDR1 GTSNPN, CDR2 SVGIG (reference sequence). The CDR3 covers 12 residues.